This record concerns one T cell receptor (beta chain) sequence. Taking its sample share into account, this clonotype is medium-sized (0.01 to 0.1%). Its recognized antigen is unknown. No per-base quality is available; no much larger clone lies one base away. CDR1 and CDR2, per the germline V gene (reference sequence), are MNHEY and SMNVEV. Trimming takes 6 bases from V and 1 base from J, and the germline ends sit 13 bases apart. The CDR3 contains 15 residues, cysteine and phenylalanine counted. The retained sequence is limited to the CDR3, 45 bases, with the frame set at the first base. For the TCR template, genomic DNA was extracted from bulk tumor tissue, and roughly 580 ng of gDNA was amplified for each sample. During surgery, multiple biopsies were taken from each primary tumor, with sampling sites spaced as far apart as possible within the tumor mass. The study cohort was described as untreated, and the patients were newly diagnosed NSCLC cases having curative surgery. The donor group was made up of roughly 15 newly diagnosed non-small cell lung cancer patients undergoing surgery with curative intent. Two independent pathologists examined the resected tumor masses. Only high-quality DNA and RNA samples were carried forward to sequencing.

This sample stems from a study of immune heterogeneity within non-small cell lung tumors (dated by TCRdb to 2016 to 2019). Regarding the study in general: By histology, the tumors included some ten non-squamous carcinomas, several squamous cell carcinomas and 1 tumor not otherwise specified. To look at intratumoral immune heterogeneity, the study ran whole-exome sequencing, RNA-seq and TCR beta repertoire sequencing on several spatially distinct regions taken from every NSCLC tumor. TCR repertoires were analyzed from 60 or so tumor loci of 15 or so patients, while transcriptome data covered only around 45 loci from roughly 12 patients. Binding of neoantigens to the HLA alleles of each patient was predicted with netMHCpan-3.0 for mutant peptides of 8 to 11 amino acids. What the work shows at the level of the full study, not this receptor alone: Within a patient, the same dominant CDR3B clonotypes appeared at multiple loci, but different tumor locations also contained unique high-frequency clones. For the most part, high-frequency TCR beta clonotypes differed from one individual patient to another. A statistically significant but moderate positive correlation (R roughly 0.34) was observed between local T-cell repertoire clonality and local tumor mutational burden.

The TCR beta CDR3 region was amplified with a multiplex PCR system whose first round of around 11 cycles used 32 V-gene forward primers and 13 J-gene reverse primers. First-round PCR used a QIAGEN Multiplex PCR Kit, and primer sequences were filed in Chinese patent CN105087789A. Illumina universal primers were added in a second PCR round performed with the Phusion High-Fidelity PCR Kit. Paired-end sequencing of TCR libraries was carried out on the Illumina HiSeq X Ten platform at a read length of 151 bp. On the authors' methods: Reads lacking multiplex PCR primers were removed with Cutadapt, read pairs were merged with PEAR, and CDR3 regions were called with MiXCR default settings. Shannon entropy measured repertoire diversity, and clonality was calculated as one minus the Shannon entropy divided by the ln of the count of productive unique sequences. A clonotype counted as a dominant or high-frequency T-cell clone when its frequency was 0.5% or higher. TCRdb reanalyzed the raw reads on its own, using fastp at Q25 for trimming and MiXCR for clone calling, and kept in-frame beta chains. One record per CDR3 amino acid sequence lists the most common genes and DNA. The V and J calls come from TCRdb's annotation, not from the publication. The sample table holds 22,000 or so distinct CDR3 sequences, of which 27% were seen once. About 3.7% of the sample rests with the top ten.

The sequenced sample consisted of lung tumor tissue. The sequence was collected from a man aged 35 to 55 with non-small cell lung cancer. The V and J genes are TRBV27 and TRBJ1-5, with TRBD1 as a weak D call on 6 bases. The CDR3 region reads CASSQQGMSNQPQHF. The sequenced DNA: TGTGCCAGCAGCCAACAGGGAATGAGCAATCAGCCCCAGCATTTT.